Listed here are 19 T cell receptor beta chains from one sample, sequenced in a study of cytomegalovirus exposure and HLA in healthy donors. Vbeta (60) and Jbeta (13) primers were used in the PCR. Measured with immunoSEQ multiplex PCR; TCRdb has only the in-frame clones, and not every one. In the table there are 100,000 to 150,000 clones, roughly four fifths of which are singletons. Sequenced: PBMCs. All receptors come from a male donor in good health and CMV-seronegative.

This rearrangement joins TRBV7-9 to TRBJ2-1; no reliable D call. CDR1 SEHNR and CDR2 FQNEAQ come from the germline V gene (reference sequence). The V end lost 6 bases, the J end lost 0 bases, and 12 bases lay between the germline ends. The CDR3 is made up of 15 amino acids. CDR3 sequence: CASSELPSSYNEQFF. The CDR3 bases are TGTGCCAGCAGTGAGCTACCGAGCTCCTACAATGAGCAGTTCTTC.

The chain is built from TRBV7-2 and TRBJ2-7, with D perhaps TRBD1 (6 bases). Trimming took 3 bases from V and 5 from J, leaving 11 bases between them. The CDR3 length is 13 residues. CDR1 and CDR2 from the germline V gene are SGHTA and FQGNSA. CDR3 sequence reads: CASSFYRANEQYF. DNA for the CDR3: TGTGCCAGCAGCTTCTACAGGGCCAACGAGCAGTACTTC.

The chain combines TRBV2 with TRBJ1-4; 9 bases are a match to TRBD1. Per germline, CDR1 SNHLY and CDR2 FYNNEI. The V and J ends lost 6 bases and 4 bases, in that order; junction bases with no gene match: 6. The CDR3 length is 15 residues. The CDR3 DNA reads TGTGCCAGCAGCCTTGGACAGGGGCGTAATGAAAAACTGTTTTTT. Its translation: CASSLGQGRNEKLFF.

This chain uses TRBV27 with TRBJ2-7; maybe TRBD1 (6 bases). Germline assignment: CDR1 MNHEY and CDR2 SMNVEV (reference sequence). V lost 3 bases and J 2 bases, leaving 8 bases between the germline ends. This CDR3 spans 13 amino acids. The CDR3 loop reads CASSFGTTYEQYF. The DNA of the CDR3 is TGTGCCAGCAGTTTTGGGACAACCTACGAGCAGTACTTC.

CDR3 DNA: TGTGCCACCAGGAGTCTTGGGACAGGGAATCAGTATAATTCACCCCTCCACTTT. Its translation: CATRSLGTGNQYNSPLHF. This chain joins TRBV27 and TRBJ1-6, with 9 bases lining up with TRBD1. The V gene end was trimmed by 10 bases and the J gene end by 4 bases; junction bases not matched to a gene: 17. In germline, CDR1 is MNHEY, CDR2 SMNVEV (reference sequence). The CDR3 is 18 residues long.

This rearrangement joins TRBV27 to TRBJ2-3; no firm D call. V was clipped by 5 bases and J by 0 bases, with 9 bases between them. This CDR3 contains 14 residues. Germline CDR1 is MNHEY and CDR2 is SMNVEV (reference sequence). CDR3: CASSRRSSTDTQYF. The CDR3, as DNA: TGTGCCAGCAGTCGGAGATCTAGCACAGATACGCAGTATTTT.

The sample holds a few counts of this clone. The rearrangement uses TRBV28 and TRBJ1-3, with 7 bases matching TRBD1. Germline CDR1 reads MDHEN; CDR2 reads SYDVKM. This CDR3 is built from 13 residues. J lost 2 bases, V lost 11 bases, and 6 bases had no gene match. In nucleotides, the CDR3 is TGTGCCTCCCGGGACAGAACTGGAAACACCATATATTTT. Its protein product is CASRDRTGNTIYF.

The chain couples TRBV27 to TRBJ1-2, with D perhaps TRBD1 (5 bases). Germline V gene lookup returns CDR1 MNHEY and CDR2 SMNVEV (reference sequence). V lost 6 bases, J lost 5 bases, and 16 bases lay in between. This CDR3 has 14 amino acids. CDR3 nucleotide sequence: TGTGCCAGCAGCCGGGGGGGGTCGGCTTATGGCTACACCTTC. Its protein product is CASSRGGSAYGYTF.

The V call is TRBV11-3, the J call TRBJ2-1; TRBD1 aligns across 8 bases. Germline CDR1 is SGHNT and CDR2 is YENEEA. With 4 bases clipped from V and 1 base from J, the junction kept 3 bases outside the gene matches. This CDR3 is 15 amino acids long. The CDR3 region has the DNA TGTGCCAGCAGCTCCTGGACAGGGTCCTACAATGAGCAGTTCTTC. It encodes CASSSWTGSYNEQFF.

This clone was detected a few times. The chain employs TRBV7-2 and TRBJ1-1, with D possibly TRBD1 on 5 matching bases. The V end lost 5 bases, the J end lost 1 base, and 8 bases lay between the germline ends. CDR1 SGHTA and CDR2 FQGNSA come from the germline V gene. The CDR3 is 13 amino acids. In DNA form, the CDR3 reads TGTGCCAGCAGCGGTGACAGGAACACTGAAGCTTTCTTT. It yields the protein CASSGDRNTEAFF.

The chain carries TRBV19 and TRBJ1-2; TRBD1 agrees at 9 bases. Germline CDR1 LNHDA, CDR2 SQIVND (reference sequence). The CDR3 runs 15 residues. Germline trimming cut 1 base from V and 3 bases from J; bases unmatched to any gene: 3. The CDR3 region is CASSIAQGADYGYTF. DNA of the CDR3: TGTGCCAGTAGTATAGCACAGGGGGCCGACTATGGCTACACCTTC.

The chain recombines TRBV10-3 with TRBJ2-2, with D perhaps TRBD2 (6 bases). The CDR3 consists of 16 residues. The V gene lost 4 bases and the J gene lost 0 bases, with 12 bases spanning the gap. From germline, CDR1 is ENHRY and CDR2 SYGVKD. For the CDR3, the DNA is TGTGCCATCAGTGGGGATAGCGGCTCGAACACCGGGGAGCTGTTTTTT. Its translation: CAISGDSGSNTGELFF.

CDR3 nucleotide sequence: TGCGCCAGCAGCTTGGAGGCAGGTAGCAATCAGCCCCAGCATTTT. Its protein product is CASSLEAGSNQPQHF. V is TRBV5-1 and J is TRBJ1-5; no definite D call. V shed 0 bases and J shed 0 bases, with 7 bases lying between them. The CDR3 sequence is 15 residues long. From germline, CDR1 is SGHRS and CDR2 YFSETQ.

In this sample, this clone turned up a few times. The gene calls are TRBV4-1 and TRBJ1-1; D possibly corresponds to TRBD1 (5 bases). Germline lookup yields CDR1 MGHRA and CDR2 YSYEKL. V lost 0 bases and J 5 bases, leaving 13 bases between the germline ends. The CDR3 totals 15 residues. The chain's CDR3 is CASSQDIQGWTEAFF. CDR3 nucleotides: TGCGCCAGCAGCCAAGATATCCAGGGCTGGACTGAAGCTTTCTTT.

The chain employs TRBV19 and TRBJ1-2; TRBD1 aligns across 8 bases. The CDR3 spans 16 residues. Losses at the gene ends were 0 bases for V and 2 bases for J; bases not matched to a gene: 5. Per the germline V gene, CDR1 is LNHDA and CDR2 is SQIVND (reference sequence). CDR3 sequence reads: CASSIDGTGLNYGYTF. In DNA form, the CDR3 reads TGTGCCAGTAGTATAGACGGGACAGGACTGAACTATGGCTACACCTTC.

In this sample, this clone turned up once. The chain has TRBV2 and TRBJ2-7, with 8 bases matching TRBD2. V lost 11 bases and J lost 2; bases outside the gene matches: 5. CDR3 size: 12 residues. Germline V gene sequence: CDR1 SNHLY, CDR2 FYNNEI. CDR3 nucleotide sequence: TGTGCCGGGGGGACTAGAGCCTACGAGCAGTACTTC. Its translation: CAGGTRAYEQYF.

V usage is TRBV18 and J usage is TRBJ2-3, with TRBD2 as a possible D gene (7 bases). The CDR3 runs 16 residues. Germline V gene data show CDR1 as KGHSH and CDR2 as LQKENI. The V end was cut by 2 bases, the J end by 4 bases, with 16 bases between. CDR3 residues: CASSPAAPGGADTQYF. The CDR3 bases are TGTGCCAGCTCACCAGCGGCACCGGGGGGCGCAGATACGCAGTATTTT.

The CDR3 DNA reads as TGCGCCTCAACCGAGGGGGCTGACTATGGCTACACCTTC. This codes for CASTEGADYGYTF. The rearrangement uses TRBV5-1 and TRBJ1-2, with 7 bases fitting TRBD1. CDR1 is SGHRS and CDR2 is YFSETQ in the germline V gene. V lost 10 bases and J lost 3; bases outside the gene matches: 9. The length of the CDR3 is 13 residues.

The rearrangement links TRBV30 to TRBJ2-3, with D possibly TRBD2 on 7 matching bases. Germline V lookup: CDR1 GTSNPN, CDR2 SVGIG (reference sequence). The CDR3 contains 16 residues. The V gene lost 0 bases and the J gene lost 3 bases, with 16 bases spanning the gap. The CDR3 loop reads CAWSVPRGGATDTQYF. In nucleotides, the CDR3 is TGTGCCTGGAGTGTACCTAGGGGGGGGGCTACAGATACGCAGTATTTT.